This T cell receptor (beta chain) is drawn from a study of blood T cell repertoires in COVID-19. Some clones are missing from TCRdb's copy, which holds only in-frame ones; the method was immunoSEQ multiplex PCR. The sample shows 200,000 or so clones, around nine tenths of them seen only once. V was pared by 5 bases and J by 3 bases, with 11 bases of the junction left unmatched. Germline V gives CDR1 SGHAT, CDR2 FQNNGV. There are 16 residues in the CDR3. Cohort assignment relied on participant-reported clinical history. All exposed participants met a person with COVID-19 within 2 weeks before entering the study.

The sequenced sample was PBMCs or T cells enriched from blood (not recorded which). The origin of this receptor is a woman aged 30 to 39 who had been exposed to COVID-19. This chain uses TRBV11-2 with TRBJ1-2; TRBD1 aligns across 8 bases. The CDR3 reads CASSLRTGTGHYGYTF. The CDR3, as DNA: TGTGCCAGCAGCCTACGAACCGGGACAGGCCACTATGGCTACACCTTC.